The sequence of this TCR beta chain was determined in a study of blood T cell repertoires in COVID-19. Turning to the study itself: Donors in the United States, Italy and Spain gave samples during acute or convalescent COVID-19. Sources were T cells, B-cell-depleted T cells, or PBMCs; the material itself was cDNA or gDNA.

Authors' data handling: The authors estimated nucleated cell counts from reference gene primer amplification. Produced via immunoSEQ multiplex PCR; TCRdb's table is partial and in-frame only. The D gene and trimming were derived from the DNA, and the V and J assignments and clone size from that table. The repertoire holds a few hundred thousand clones, with around 81% as singletons. CDR1 is SNHLY, CDR2 FYNNEI, per germline. The CDR3 runs 13 residues. Trimming removed 4 bases from V and 4 bases from J; junction bases left unmatched: 3. The sample taken for sequencing was peripheral blood. The chain links TRBV2 to TRBJ1-2; TRBD1 agrees at 7 bases. This sequence originates from an older woman with acute or convalescent COVID-19. CDR3: CASSVGGGYGYTF. CDR3 nucleotide sequence: TGTGCCAGCAGTGTAGGGGGCGGCTATGGCTACACCTTC.